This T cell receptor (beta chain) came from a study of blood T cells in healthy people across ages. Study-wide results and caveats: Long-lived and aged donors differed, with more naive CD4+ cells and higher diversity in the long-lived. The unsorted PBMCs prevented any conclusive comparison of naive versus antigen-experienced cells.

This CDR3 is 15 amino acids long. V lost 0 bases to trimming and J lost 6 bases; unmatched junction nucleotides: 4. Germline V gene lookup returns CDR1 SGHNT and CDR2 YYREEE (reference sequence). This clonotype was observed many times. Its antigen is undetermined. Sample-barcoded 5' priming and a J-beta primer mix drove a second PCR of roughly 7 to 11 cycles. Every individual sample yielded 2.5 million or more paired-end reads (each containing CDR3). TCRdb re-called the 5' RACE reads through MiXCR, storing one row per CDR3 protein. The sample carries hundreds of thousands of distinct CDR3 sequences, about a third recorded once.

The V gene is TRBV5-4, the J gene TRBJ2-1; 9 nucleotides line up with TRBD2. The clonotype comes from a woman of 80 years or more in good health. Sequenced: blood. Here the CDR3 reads CASSLEVAGANEQFF. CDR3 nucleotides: TGTGCCAGCAGCTTGGAGGTAGCGGGGGCCAATGAGCAGTTCTTC.